This TCR beta chain derives from a study of control samples from healthy donors and cancer patients. The CDR3 sequence is 15 residues long. In germline, CDR1 is LGHNA, CDR2 YSLEER. Deletions cut 1 base from V and 8 bases from J, with 12 bases between. The assay was immunoSEQ multiplex PCR, and TCRdb's table has in-frame clones only and misses some. The repertoire has around 68,000 clones, over 65% of them found once; the top ten carry about 14%. Sequencing used blood. J is TRBJ1-6 and V is TRBV4-3; D gene ambiguous. This receptor was obtained from a man aged 50 or older in good health. DNA of the CDR3: TGCGCCAGCAGCCAAGGACGCGGGGAGGATTCACCCCTCCACTTT. This gives the protein CASSQGRGEDSPLHF.